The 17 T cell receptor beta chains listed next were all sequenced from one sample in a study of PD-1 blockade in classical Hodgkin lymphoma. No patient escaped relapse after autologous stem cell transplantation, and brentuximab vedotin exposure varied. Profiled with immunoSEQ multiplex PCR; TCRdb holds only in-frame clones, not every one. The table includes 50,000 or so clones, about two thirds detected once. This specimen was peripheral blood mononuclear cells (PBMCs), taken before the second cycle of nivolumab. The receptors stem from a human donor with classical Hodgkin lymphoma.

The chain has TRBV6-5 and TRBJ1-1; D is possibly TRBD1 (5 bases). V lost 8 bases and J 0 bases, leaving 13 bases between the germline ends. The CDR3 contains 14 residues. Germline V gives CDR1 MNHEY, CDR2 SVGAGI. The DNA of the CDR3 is TGTGCCAGCCGGGGCTTTCATATGAACACTGAAGCTTTCTTT. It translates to CASRGFHMNTEAFF.

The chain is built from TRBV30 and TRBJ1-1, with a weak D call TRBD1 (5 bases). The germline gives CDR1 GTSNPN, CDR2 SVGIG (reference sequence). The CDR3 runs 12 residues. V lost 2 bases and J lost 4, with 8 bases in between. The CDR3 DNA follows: TGTGCCTGGAGTAAGGGGAGCACTGAAGCTTTCTTT. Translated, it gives CAWSKGSTEAFF. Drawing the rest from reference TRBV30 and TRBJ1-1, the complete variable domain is SQTIHQWPATLVQPVGSPLSLECTVEGTSNPNLYWYRQAAGRGLQLLFYSVGIGQISSEVPQNLSASRPQDRQFILSSKKLLLSDSGFYLCAWSKGSTEAFFGQGTRLTVV.

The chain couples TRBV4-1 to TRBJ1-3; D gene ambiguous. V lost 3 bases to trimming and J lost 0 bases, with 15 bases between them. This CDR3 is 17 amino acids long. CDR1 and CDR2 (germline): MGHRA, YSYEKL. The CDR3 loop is CASSQTLSGSSGNTIYF. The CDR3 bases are TGCGCCAGCAGCCAGACTCTATCGGGCAGCTCTGGAAACACCATATATTTT.

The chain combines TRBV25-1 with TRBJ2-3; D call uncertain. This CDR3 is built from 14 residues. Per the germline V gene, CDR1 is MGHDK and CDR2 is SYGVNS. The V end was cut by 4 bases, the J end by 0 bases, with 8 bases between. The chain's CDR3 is CASSGGPSTDTQYF. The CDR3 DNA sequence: TGTGCCAGCAGTGGCGGTCCCAGCACAGATACGCAGTATTTT.

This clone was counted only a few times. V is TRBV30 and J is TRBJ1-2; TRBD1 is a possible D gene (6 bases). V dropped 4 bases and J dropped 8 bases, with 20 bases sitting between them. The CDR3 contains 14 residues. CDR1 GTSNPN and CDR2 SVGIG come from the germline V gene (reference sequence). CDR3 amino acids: CAWNLAGALGGYTF. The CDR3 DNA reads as TGTGCCTGGAATTTGGCAGGGGCGCTGGGCGGCTACACCTTC. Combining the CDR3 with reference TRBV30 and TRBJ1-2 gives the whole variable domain SQTIHQWPATLVQPVGSPLSLECTVEGTSNPNLYWYRQAAGRGLQLLFYSVGIGQISSEVPQNLSASRPQDRQFILSSKKLLLSDSGFYLCAWNLAGALGGYTFGSGTRLTVV.

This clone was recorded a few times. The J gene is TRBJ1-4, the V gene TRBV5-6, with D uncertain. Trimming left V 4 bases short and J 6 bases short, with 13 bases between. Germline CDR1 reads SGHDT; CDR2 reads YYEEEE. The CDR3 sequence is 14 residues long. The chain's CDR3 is CASSVGGRYEKLFF. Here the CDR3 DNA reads TGTGCCAGCAGCGTAGGCGGGAGATATGAAAAACTGTTTTTT. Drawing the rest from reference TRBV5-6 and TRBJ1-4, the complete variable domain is DAGVTQSPTHLIKTRGQQVTLRCSPKSGHDTVSWYQQALGQGPQFIFQYYEEEERQRGNFPDRFSGHQFPNYSSELNVNALLLGDSALYLCASSVGGRYEKLFFGSGTQLSVL.

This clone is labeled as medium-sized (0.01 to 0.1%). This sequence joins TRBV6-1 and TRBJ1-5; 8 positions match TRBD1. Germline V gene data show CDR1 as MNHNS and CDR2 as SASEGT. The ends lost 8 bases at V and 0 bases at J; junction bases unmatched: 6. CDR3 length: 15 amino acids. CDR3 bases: TGTGCCAGCTCTATACAGGGGGTTAGCAATCAGCCCCAGCATTTT. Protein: CASSIQGVSNQPQHF.

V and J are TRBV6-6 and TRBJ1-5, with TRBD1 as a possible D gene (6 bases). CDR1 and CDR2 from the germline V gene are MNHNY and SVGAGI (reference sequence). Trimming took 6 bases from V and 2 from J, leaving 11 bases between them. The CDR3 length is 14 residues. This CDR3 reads CASRIRGGNQPQHF. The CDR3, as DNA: TGTGCCAGCAGGATCAGGGGAGGCAATCAGCCCCAGCATTTT.

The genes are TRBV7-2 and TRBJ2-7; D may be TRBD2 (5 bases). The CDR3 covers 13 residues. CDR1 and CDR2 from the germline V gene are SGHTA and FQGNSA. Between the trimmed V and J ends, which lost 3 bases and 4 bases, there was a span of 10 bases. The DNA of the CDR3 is TGTGCCAGCAGCTTCCCGGGCGGGTACGAGCAGTACTTC. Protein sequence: CASSFPGGYEQYF.

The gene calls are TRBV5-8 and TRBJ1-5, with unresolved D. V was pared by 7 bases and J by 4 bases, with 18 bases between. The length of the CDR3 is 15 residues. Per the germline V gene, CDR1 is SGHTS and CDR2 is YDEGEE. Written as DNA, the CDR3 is TGTGCCAGCCCAGCTTCTCCCCTGGGAAATCAGCCCCAGCATTTT. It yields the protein CASPASPLGNQPQHF.

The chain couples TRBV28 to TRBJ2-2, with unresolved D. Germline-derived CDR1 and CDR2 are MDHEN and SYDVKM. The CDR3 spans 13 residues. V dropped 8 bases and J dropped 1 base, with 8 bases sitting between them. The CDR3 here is CASPSRNTGELFF. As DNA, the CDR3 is TGTGCCAGCCCGTCGCGGAACACCGGGGAGCTGTTTTTT. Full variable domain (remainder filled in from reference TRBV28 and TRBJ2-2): DVKVTQSSRYLVKRTGEKVFLECVQDMDHENMFWYRQDPGLGLRLIYFSYDVKMKEKGDIPEGYSVSREKKERFSLILESASTNQTSMYLCASPSRNTGELFFGEGSRLTVL.

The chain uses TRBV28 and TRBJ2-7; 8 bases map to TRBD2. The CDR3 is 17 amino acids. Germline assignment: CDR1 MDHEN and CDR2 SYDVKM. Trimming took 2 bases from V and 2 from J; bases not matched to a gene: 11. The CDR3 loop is CASSLPLAGGETYEQYF. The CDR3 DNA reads TGTGCCAGCAGTTTACCCTTGGCGGGGGGAGAAACCTACGAGCAGTACTTC. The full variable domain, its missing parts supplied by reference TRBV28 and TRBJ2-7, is DVKVTQSSRYLVKRTGEKVFLECVQDMDHENMFWYRQDPGLGLRLIYFSYDVKMKEKGDIPEGYSVSREKKERFSLILESASTNQTSMYLCASSLPLAGGETYEQYFGPGTRLTVT.

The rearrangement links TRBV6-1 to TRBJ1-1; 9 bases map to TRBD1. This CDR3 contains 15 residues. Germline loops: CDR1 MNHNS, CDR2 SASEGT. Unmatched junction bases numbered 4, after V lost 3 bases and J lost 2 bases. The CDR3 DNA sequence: TGTGCCAGCAGTGAGCTGGGACAGGGAAACACTGAAGCTTTCTTT. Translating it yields CASSELGQGNTEAFF.

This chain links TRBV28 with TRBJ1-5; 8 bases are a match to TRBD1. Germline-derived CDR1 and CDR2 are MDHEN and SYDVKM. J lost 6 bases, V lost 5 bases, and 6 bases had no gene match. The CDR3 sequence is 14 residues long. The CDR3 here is CASSQDRAAQPQHF. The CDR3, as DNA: TGTGCCAGCAGTCAGGACAGGGCGGCTCAGCCCCAGCATTTT.

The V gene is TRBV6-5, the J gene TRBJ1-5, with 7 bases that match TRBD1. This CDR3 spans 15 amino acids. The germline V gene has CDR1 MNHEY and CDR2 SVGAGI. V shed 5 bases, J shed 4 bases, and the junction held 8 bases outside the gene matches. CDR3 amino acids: CASSVEPGQNQPQHF. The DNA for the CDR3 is TGTGCCAGCAGTGTCGAACCGGGACAGAATCAGCCCCAGCATTTT.

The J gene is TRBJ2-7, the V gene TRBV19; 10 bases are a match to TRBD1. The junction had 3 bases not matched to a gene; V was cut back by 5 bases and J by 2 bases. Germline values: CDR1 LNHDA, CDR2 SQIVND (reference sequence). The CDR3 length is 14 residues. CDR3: CASSWGQGTYEQYF. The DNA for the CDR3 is TGTGCCAGTAGTTGGGGACAGGGGACCTACGAGCAGTACTTC.

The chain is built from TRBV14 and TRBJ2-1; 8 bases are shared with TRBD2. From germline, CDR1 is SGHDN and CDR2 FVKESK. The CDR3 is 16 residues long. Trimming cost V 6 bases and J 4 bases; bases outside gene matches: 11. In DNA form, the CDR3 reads TGTGCCAGCAGACCGTTAGTTGGCGGGGGGTACAATGAGCAGTTCTTC. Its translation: CASRPLVGGGYNEQFF. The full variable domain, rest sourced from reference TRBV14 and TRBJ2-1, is EAGVTQFPSHSVIEKGQTVTLRCDPISGHDNLYWYRRVMGKEIKFLLHFVKESKQDESGMPNNRFLAERTGGTYSTLKVQPAELEDSGVYFCASRPLVGGGYNEQFFGPGTRLTVL.